This passage covers 3 T cell receptor beta chains from one sample sequenced in a study of blood T cell repertoires in COVID-19. Data came from immunoSEQ multiplex PCR; TCRdb stores just in-frame clones and leaves some out. The sample comprises 120,000 or so clones, roughly four fifths of which are singletons, and 9.5% to 13% rests with the top ten. Sequenced input: peripheral blood. These receptors all come from a human donor in a cohort sampled during active COVID-19.

J is TRBJ2-7 and V is TRBV7-9; the D gene is possibly TRBD2 (5 bases). The CDR3 contains 13 residues. CDR1 SEHNR and CDR2 FQNEAQ come from the germline V gene (reference sequence). Trimming removed 5 bases from V and 3 bases from J, with 11 bases in between. DNA for the CDR3: TGTGCCAGCAGCGCCCGGGATAACTACGAGCAGTACTTC. It is translated as CASSARDNYEQYF.

This chain connects TRBV20-1 to TRBJ1-2; D unclear. The CDR3 runs 11 residues. The V end was cut by 3 bases, the J end by 4 bases, with 6 bases between. Looked up from germline, CDR1 is DFQATT and CDR2 is SNEGSKA (reference sequence). CDR3 loop: CSASAVYGYTF. CDR3 coding DNA: TGCAGTGCTAGCGCAGTCTATGGCTACACCTTC.

Only a few counts were recorded for this clone. The chain employs TRBV2 and TRBJ1-3; possible D gene TRBD1, 6 bases. V lost 6 bases and J 0 bases, leaving 21 bases between the germline ends. From germline, CDR1 is SNHLY and CDR2 FYNNEI. The CDR3 is made up of 18 amino acids. The CDR3 sequence is CASRVRTVDPFSGNTIYF. The CDR3, as DNA: TGTGCCAGCAGGGTCAGGACAGTAGATCCTTTCTCTGGAAACACCATATATTTT. The full variable domain, in which reference TRBV2 and TRBJ1-3 provide the parts outside the CDR3, is EPEVTQTPSHQVTQMGQEVILRCVPISNHLYFYWYRQILGQKVEFLVSFYNNEISEKSEIFDDQFSVERPDGSNFTLKIRSTKLEDSAMYFCASRVRTVDPFSGNTIYFGEGSWLTVV.